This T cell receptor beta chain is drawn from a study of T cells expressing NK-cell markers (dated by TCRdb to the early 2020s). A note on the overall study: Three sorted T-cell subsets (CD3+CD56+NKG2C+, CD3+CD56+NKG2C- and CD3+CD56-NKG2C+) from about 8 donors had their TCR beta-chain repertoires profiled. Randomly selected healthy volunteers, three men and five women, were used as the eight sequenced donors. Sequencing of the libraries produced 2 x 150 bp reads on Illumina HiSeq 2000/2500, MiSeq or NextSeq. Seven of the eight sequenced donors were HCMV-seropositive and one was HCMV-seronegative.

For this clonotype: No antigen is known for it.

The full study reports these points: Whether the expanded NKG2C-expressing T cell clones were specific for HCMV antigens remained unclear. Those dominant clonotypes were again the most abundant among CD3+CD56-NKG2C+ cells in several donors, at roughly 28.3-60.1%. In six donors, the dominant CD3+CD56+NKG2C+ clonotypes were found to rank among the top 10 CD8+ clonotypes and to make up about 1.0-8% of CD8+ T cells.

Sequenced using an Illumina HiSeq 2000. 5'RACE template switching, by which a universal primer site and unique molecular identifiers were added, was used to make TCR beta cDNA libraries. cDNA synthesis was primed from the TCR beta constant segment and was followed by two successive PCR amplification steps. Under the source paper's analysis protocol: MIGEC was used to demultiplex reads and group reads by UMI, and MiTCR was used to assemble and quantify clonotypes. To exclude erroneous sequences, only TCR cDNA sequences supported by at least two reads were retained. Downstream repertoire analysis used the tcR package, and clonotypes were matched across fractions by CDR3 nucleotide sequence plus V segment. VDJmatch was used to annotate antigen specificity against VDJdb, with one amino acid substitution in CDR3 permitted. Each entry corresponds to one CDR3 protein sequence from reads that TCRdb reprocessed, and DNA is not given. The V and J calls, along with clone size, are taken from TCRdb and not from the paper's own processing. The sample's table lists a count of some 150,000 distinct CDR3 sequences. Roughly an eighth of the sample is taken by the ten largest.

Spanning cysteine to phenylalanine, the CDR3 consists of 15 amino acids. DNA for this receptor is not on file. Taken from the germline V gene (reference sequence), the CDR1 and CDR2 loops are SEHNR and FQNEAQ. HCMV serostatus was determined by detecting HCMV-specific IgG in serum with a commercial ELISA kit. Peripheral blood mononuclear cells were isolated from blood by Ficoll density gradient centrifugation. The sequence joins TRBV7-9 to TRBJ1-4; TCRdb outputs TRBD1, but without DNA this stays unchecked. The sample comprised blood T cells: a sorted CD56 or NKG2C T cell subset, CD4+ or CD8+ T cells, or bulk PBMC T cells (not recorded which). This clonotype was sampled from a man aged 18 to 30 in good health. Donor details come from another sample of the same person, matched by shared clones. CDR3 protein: CASSYRDRGNEKLFF.